The 2 T cell receptor beta chains in this list originate from one sample, sequenced in a study of cytomegalovirus exposure and HLA in healthy donors. PCR was performed using 60 Vbeta and 13 Jbeta primers. Method: immunoSEQ multiplex PCR; TCRdb's copy keeps in-frame clones and lacks some. In the table there are some 130,000 clones, 70% to 85% of which are singletons. Sequenced material: PBMCs. These receptors were obtained from a boy aged 2 to 10 in good health and CMV-seronegative.

The rearrangement links TRBV6-1 to TRBJ1-5, with 8 bases that match TRBD1. V trimming: 7 bases; J trimming: 4 bases; junction bases outside the gene matches: 6. Germline V gives CDR1 MNHNS, CDR2 SASEGT. The length of the CDR3 is 14 residues. CDR3 DNA: TGTGCCAGCAACCTTACAGGGGGGAATCAGCCCCAGCATTTT. Its protein is CASNLTGGNQPQHF.

This chain uses TRBV27 with TRBJ2-1, with 7 bases aligning to TRBD1. The germline V gene has CDR1 MNHEY and CDR2 SMNVEV (reference sequence). The CDR3 contains 15 residues. V lost 5 bases and J lost 6; bases outside the gene matches: 10. CDR3 residues: CASSRTRDSFNEQFF. The CDR3 DNA reads TGTGCCAGCAGTCGTACCCGGGACAGCTTCAATGAGCAGTTCTTC.